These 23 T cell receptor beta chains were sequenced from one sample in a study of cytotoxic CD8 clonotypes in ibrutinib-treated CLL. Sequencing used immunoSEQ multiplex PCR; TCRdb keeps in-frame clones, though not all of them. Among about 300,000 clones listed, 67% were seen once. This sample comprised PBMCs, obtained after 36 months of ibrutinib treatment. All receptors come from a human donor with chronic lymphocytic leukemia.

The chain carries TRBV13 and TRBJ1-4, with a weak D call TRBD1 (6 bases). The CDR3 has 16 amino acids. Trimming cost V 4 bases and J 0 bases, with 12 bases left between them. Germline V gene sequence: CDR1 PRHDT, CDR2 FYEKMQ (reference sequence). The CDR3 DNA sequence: TGTGCCAGCAGCTCTTCCACAGGGTCAACTAATGAAAAACTGTTTTTT. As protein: CASSSSTGSTNEKLFF.

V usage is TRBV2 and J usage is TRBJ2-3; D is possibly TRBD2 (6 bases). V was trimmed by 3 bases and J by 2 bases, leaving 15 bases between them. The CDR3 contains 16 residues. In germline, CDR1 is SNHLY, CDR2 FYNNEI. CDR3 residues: CASSDLGTFLTDTQYF. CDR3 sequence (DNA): TGTGCCAGCAGTGACCTGGGGACTTTTCTCACAGATACGCAGTATTTT.

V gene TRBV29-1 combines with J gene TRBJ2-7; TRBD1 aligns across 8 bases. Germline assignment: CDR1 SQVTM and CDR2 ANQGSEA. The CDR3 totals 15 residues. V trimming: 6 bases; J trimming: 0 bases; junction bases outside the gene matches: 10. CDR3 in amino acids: CSVVTGAWGSYEQYF. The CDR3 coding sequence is TGCAGCGTGGTGACAGGGGCCTGGGGCTCCTACGAGCAGTACTTC.

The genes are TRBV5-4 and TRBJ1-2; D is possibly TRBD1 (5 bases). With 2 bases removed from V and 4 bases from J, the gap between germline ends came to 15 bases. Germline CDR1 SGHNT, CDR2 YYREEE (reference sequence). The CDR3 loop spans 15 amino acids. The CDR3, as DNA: TGTGCCAGCAGCTTCTCGATGGGGGAATTCTATGGCTACACCTTC. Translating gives CASSFSMGEFYGYTF.

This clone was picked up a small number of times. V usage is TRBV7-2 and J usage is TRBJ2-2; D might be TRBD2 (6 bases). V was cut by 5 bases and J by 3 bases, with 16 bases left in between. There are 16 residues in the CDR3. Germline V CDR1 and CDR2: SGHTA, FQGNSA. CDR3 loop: CASSPSAAGHTGELFF. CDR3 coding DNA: TGTGCCAGCAGCCCTTCAGCAGCGGGCCACACCGGGGAGCTGTTTTTT.

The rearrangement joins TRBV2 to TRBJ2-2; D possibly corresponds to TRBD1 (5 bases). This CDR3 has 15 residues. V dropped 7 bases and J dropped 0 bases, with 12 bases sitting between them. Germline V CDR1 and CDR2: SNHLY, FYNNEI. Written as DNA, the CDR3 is TGTGCCAGCATCTCAGGGTATACGAACACCGGGGAGCTGTTTTTT. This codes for CASISGYTNTGELFF.

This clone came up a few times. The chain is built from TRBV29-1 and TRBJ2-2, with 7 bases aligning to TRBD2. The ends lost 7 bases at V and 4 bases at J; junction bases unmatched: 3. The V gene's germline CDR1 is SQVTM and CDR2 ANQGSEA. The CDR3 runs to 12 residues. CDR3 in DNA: TGCAGCGGGAAGCGGGGCACCGGGGAGCTGTTTTTT. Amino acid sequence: CSGKRGTGELFF.

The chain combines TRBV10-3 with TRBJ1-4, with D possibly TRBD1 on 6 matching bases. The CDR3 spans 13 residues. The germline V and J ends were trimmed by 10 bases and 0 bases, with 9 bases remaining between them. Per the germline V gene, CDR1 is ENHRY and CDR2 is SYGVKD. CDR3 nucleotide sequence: TGTGCCACGAACAGGGCAACTAATGAAAAACTGTTTTTT. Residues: CATNRATNEKLFF.

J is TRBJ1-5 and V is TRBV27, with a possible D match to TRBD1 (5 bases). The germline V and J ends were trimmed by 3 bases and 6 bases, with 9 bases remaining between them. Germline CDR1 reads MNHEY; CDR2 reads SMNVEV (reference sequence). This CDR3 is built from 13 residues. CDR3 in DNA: TGTGCCAGCAGTTTGGGGGTTGGTCAGCCCCAGCATTTT. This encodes CASSLGVGQPQHF.

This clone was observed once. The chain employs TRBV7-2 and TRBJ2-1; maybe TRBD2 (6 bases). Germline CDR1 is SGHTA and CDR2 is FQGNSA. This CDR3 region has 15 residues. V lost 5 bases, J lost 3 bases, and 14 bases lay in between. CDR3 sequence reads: CASSPRRDDYNEQFF. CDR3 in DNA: TGTGCCAGCAGCCCCCGGAGGGACGACTACAATGAGCAGTTCTTC.

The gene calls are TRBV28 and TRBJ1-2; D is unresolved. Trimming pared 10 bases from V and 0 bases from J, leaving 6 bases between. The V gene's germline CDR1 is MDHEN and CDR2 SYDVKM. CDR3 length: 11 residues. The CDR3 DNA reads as TGTGCCACCACAGCTAACTATGGCTACACCTTC. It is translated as CATTANYGYTF.

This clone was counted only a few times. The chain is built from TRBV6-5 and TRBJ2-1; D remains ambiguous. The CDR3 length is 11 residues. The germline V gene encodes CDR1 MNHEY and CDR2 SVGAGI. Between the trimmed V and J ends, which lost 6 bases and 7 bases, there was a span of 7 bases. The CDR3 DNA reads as TGTGCCAGCAGCACCGGGAATGAGCAGTTCTTC. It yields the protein CASSTGNEQFF.

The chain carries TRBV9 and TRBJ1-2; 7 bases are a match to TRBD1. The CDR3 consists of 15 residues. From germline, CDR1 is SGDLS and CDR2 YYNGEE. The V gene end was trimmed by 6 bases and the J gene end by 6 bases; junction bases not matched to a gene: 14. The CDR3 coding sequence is TGTGCCAGCACCCGGGACAGTTGGGCCATAGATGGCTACACCTTC. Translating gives CASTRDSWAIDGYTF.

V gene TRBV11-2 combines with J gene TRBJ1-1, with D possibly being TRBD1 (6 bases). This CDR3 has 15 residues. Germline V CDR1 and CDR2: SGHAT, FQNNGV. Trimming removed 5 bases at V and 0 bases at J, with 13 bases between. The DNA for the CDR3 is TGTGCCAGCAGCCCACGGGGGGGCCTGAACACTGAAGCTTTCTTT. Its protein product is CASSPRGGLNTEAFF.

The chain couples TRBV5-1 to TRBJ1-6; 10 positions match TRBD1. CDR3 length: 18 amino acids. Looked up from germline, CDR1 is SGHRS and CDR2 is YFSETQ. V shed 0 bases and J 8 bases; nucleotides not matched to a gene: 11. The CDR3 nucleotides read TGCGCCAGCAGCTTGGAGTCCCCGGGACAGGGGACTCATTCACCCCTCCACTTT. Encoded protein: CASSLESPGQGTHSPLHF. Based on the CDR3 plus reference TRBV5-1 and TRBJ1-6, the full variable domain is KAGVTQTPRYLIKTRGQQVTLSCSPISGHRSVSWYQQTPGQGLQFLFEYFSETQRNKGNFPGRFSGRQFSNSRSEMNVSTLELGDSALYLCASSLESPGQGTHSPLHFGNGTRLTVT.

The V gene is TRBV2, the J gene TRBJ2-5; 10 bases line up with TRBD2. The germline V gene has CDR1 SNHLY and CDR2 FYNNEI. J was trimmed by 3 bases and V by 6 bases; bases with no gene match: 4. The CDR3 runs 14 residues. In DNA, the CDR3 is TGTGCCAGCAGGCGGACTAGCGGCAAAGAGACCCAGTACTTC. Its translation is CASRRTSGKETQYF.

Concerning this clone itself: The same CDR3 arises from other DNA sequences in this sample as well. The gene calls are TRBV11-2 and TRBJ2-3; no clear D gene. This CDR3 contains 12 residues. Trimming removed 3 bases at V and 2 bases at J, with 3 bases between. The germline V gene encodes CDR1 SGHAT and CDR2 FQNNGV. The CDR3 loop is CASSFSTDTQYF. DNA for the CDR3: TGTGCCAGCAGCTTCTCCACAGATACGCAGTATTTT.

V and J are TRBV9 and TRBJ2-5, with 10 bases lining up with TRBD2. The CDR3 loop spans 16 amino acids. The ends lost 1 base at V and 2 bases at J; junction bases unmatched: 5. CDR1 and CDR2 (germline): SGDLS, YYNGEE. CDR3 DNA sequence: TGTGCCAGCAGCGTATCGACTAGCGGGCCGCAAGAGACCCAGTACTTC. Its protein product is CASSVSTSGPQETQYF.

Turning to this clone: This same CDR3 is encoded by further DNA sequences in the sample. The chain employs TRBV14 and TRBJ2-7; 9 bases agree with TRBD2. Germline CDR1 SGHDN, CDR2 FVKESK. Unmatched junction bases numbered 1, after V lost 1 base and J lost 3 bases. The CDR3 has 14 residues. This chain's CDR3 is CASSQVSGSYEQYF. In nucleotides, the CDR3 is TGTGCCAGCAGCCAAGTTAGCGGGAGCTACGAGCAGTACTTC. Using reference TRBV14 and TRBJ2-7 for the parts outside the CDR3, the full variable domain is EAGVTQFPSHSVIEKGQTVTLRCDPISGHDNLYWYRRVMGKEIKFLLHFVKESKQDESGMPNNRFLAERTGGTYSTLKVQPAELEDSGVYFCASSQVSGSYEQYFGPGTRLTVT.

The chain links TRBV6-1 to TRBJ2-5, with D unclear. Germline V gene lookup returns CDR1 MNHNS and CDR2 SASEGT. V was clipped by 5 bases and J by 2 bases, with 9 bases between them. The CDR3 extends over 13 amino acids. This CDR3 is CASSWQLQETQYF. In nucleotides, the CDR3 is TGTGCCAGCAGTTGGCAGTTACAAGAGACCCAGTACTTC.

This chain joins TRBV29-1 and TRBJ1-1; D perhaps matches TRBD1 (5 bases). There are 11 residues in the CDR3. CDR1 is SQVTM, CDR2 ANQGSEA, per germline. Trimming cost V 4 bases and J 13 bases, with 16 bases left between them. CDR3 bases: TGCAGCGTTGTTGGTGTGACAGCTAGTTTCTTT. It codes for CSVVGVTASFF. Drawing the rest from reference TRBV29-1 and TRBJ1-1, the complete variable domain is SAVISQKPSRDICQRGTSLTIQCQVDSQVTMMFWYRQQPGQSLTLIATANQGSEATYESGFVIDKFPISRPNLTFSTLTVSNMSPEDSSIYLCSVVGVTASFFGQGTRLTVV.

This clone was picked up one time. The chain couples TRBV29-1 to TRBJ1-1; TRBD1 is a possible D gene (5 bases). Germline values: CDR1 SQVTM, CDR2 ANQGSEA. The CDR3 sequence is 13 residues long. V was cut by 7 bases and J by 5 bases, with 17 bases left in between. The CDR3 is CSAAPGWGTEAFF. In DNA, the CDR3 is TGCAGCGCCGCCCCCGGGTGGGGGACTGAAGCTTTCTTT. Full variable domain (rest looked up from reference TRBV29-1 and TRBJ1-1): SAVISQKPSRDICQRGTSLTIQCQVDSQVTMMFWYRQQPGQSLTLIATANQGSEATYESGFVIDKFPISRPNLTFSTLTVSNMSPEDSSIYLCSAAPGWGTEAFFGQGTRLTVV.

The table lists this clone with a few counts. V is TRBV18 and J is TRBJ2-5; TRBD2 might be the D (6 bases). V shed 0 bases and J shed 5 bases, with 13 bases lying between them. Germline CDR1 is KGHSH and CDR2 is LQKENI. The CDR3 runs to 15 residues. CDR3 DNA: TGTGCCAGCTCACCACCATGGGGGAGCGGGGAGACCCAGTACTTC. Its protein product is CASSPPWGSGETQYF.